What follows are 10 T cell receptor beta chains derived from one specimen sequenced in a study of blood T cell repertoires in COVID-19. This table comes from immunoSEQ multiplex PCR, and its TCRdb copy is limited to in-frame clones, with some not included. Of roughly 47,000 clones detected, 70% to 90% appear once; the ten largest clones hold around 33%. Sequenced: peripheral blood. The receptors come from a woman older than 75 with COVID-19, enrolled during active disease.

V gene TRBV11-2 combines with J gene TRBJ2-3, with D perhaps matching TRBD2 (5 bases). The V end was cut by 4 bases, the J end by 7 bases, with 12 bases between. CDR1 and CDR2 (germline): SGHAT, FQNNGV. The CDR3 contains 13 residues. This CDR3 reads CASSSGGANTQYF. DNA for the CDR3: TGTGCCAGCAGCTCAGGAGGAGCAAATACGCAGTATTTT.

The chain employs TRBV5-4 and TRBJ2-7; 7 bases fit TRBD2. Germline V gene sequence: CDR1 SGHNT, CDR2 YYREEE (reference sequence). The CDR3 length is 16 residues. Germline trimming cut 4 bases from V and 0 bases from J; bases unmatched to any gene: 10. The CDR3 sequence: CASSRGGEGYSYEQYF. Written as DNA, the CDR3 is TGTGCCAGCAGCCGGGGTGGGGAGGGCTACTCCTACGAGCAGTACTTC.

The V call is TRBV6-5, the J call TRBJ1-5; D remains unclear. This CDR3 comprises 14 residues. Germline-derived CDR1 and CDR2 are MNHEY and SVGAGI. V lost 7 bases, J lost 8 bases, and 18 bases lay in between. The CDR3 bases are TGTGCCAGCAAGATTGTACAGTCCAGTGAGCCCCAGCATTTT. Its protein product is CASKIVQSSEPQHF.

This clone was counted a single time. J is TRBJ1-1 and V is TRBV6-6; possibly TRBD1 for D (5 bases). The CDR3 is 15 amino acids. V was shortened by 7 bases and J by 4 bases, with 19 bases between the two germline ends. CDR1 is MNHNY and CDR2 is SVGAGI in the germline V gene (reference sequence). The CDR3: CASNKDSRVGTEAFF. The CDR3 DNA reads TGTGCCAGCAACAAAGACAGCCGGGTCGGCACTGAAGCTTTCTTT.

CDR3 region: CASSSSTSGLGVHEQYF. The CDR3, as DNA: TGTGCCAGCAGCTCCTCCACATCAGGATTAGGCGTGCACGAGCAGTACTTC. The chain combines TRBV9 with TRBJ2-7; unclear D gene. The V gene lost 4 bases and the J gene lost 5 bases, with 25 bases spanning the gap. CDR1 and CDR2 from the germline V gene are SGDLS and YYNGEE. CDR3 length equals 17 residues.

J is TRBJ2-7 and V is TRBV11-1, with TRBD1 matching over 7 bases. The CDR3 is made up of 13 amino acids. The ends lost 6 bases at V and 6 bases at J; junction bases unmatched: 8. CDR1 is SGHAT, CDR2 FQDESV, per germline (reference sequence). The CDR3 reads CASRYTGAGEQYF. The CDR3 DNA follows: TGTGCCAGCAGATATACAGGGGCCGGCGAGCAGTACTTC.

The chain is built from TRBV4-1 and TRBJ1-1, with D possibly being TRBD1 (5 bases). Trimming removed 2 bases at V and 2 bases at J, with 12 bases between. Germline CDR1 is MGHRA and CDR2 is YSYEKL. This CDR3 is built from 15 residues. CDR3: CASSQSQQGNTEAFF. The CDR3 DNA follows: TGCGCCAGCAGCCAATCGCAGCAGGGTAACACTGAAGCTTTCTTT.

The chain combines TRBV5-6 with TRBJ2-2, with D perhaps matching TRBD2 (6 bases). CDR3 length: 16 amino acids. Germline CDR1 and CDR2: SGHDT and YYEEEE. V was pared by 1 base and J by 5 bases, with 15 bases between. CDR3 sequence reads: CASSLKFRLATGELFF. CDR3 nucleotides: TGTGCCAGCAGCTTGAAGTTTAGGCTAGCGACCGGGGAGCTGTTTTTT.

This chain connects TRBV18 to TRBJ2-2; the match to TRBD2 covers 12 bases. The CDR3 length is 15 residues. The trim removed 6 bases at V and 8 bases at J, leaving 7 bases unmatched. CDR1 and CDR2 from the germline V gene are KGHSH and LQKENI. Written as DNA, the CDR3 is TGTGCCAGCTCCCAGCGGACTAGCGGGAATGGGGAGCTGTTTTTT. Translating gives CASSQRTSGNGELFF. Full variable domain (remainder filled in from reference TRBV18 and TRBJ2-2): NAGVMQNPRHLVRRRGQEARLRCSPMKGHSHVYWYRQLPEEGLKFMVYLQKENIIDESGMPKERFSAEFPKEGPSILRIQQVVRGDSAAYFCASSQRTSGNGELFFGEGSRLTVL.

The CDR3: CASSFGLAGPYNEQFF. In nucleotides, the CDR3 is TGTGCCAGCAGCTTCGGACTAGCGGGGCCGTACAATGAGCAGTTCTTC. The genes are TRBV7-9 and TRBJ2-1; 12 bases align to TRBD2. The germline gives CDR1 SEHNR, CDR2 FQNEAQ (reference sequence). The CDR3 loop spans 16 amino acids. The ends lost 3 bases at V and 4 bases at J; junction bases unmatched: 4.